This T cell receptor (beta chain) was found in a study of read filtering for tumor transcriptome and immune sequencing. This clonotype has ten or more counts. From around 440 ng of RNA, a library with molecular barcoded alpha/delta and beta/gamma adaptors was made. TCRdb fed the reads into MiXCR, producing one record per CDR3 protein. The data contain 14,000 to 15,000 distinct CDR3 sequences, about a fifth of them seen just once; the ten biggest clones take up approximately 80%. The clonotype comes from a donor aged 40 or older with multiple myeloma. Input material: a population of CD138-negative cells sorted from bone marrow.

The CDR3 bases are TGTGCCAGCAGCCCCGCACCGGGACGGGGAATAGAAGCTTTCTTT. Translated, it gives CASSPAPGRGIEAFF. This chain uses TRBV7-9 with TRBJ1-1; possible D gene TRBD1, 5 bases. The CDR3 sequence is 15 residues long. V shed 5 bases and J shed 8 bases, with 21 bases lying between them. Germline CDR1 and CDR2: SEHNR and FQNEAQ (reference sequence).